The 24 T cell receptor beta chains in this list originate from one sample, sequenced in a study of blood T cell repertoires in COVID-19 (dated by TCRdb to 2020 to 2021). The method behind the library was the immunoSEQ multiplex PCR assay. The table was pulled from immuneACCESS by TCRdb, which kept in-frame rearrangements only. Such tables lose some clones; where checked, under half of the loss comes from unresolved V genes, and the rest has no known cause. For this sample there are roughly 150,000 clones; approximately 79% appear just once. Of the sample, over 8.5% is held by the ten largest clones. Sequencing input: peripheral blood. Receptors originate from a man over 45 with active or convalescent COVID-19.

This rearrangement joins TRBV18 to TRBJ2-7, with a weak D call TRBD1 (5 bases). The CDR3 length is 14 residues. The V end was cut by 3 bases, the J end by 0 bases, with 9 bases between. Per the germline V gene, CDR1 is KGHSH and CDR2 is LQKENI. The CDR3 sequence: CASSPTEPSYEQYF. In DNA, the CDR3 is TGTGCCAGCTCACCGACAGAGCCCTCCTACGAGCAGTACTTC.

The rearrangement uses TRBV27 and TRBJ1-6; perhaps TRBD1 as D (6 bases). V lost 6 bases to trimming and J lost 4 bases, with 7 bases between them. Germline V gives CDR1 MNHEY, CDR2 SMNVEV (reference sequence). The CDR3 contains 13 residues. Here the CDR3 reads CASRRGYNSPLHF. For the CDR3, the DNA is TGTGCCAGCAGGAGGGGGTATAATTCACCCCTCCACTTT.

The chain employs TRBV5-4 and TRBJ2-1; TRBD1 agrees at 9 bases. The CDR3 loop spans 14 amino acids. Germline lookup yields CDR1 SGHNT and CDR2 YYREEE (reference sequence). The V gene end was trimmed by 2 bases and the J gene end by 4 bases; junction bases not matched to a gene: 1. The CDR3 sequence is CASSLGTGYNEQFF. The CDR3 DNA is TGTGCCAGCAGCTTAGGGACAGGGTACAATGAGCAGTTCTTC.

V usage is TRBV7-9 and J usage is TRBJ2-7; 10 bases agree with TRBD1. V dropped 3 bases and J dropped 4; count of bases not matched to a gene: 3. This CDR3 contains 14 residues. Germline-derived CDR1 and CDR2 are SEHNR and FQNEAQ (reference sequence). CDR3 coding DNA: TGTGCCAGCAGCTTGATGGACAGGGGGTACGAGCAGTACTTC. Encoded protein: CASSLMDRGYEQYF.

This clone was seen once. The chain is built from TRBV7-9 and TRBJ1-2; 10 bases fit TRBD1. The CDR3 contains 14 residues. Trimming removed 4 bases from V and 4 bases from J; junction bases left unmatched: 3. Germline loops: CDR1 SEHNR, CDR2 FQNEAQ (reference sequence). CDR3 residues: CASSWDRGTYGYTF. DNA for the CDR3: TGTGCCAGCAGCTGGGACAGGGGCACCTATGGCTACACCTTC.

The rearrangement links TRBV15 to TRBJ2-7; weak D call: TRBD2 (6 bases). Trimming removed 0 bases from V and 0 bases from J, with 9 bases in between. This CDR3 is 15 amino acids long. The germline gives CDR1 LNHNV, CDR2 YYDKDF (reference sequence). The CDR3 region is CATSRERDSSYEQYF. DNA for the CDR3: TGTGCCACCAGCAGAGAACGGGACTCCTCCTACGAGCAGTACTTC.

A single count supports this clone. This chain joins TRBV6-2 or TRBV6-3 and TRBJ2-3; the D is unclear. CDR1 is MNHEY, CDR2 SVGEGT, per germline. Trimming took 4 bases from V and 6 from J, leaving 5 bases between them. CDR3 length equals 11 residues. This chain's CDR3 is CASSWRDTQYF. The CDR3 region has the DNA TGTGCCAGCAGTTGGCGGGATACGCAGTATTTT.

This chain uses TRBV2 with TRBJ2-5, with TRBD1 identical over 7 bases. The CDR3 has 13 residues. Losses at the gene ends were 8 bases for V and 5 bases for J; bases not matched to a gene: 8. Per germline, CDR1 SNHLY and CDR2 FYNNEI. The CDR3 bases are TGTGCCAGCCTACAGGGGCGAGTGGAGACCCAGTACTTC. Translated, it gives CASLQGRVETQYF.

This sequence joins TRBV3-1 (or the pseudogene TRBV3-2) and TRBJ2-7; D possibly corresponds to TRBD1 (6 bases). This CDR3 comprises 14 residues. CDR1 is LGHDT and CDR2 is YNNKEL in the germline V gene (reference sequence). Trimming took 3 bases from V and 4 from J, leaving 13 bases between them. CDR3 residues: CASSQGARDYEQYF. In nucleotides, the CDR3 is TGTGCCAGCAGCCAGGGGGCCAGGGATTACGAGCAGTACTTC.

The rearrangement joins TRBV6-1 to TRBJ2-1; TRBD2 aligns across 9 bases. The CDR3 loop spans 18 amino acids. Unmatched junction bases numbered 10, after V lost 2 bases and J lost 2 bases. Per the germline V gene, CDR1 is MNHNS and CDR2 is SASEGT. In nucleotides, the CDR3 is TGTGCCAGCAGTGAATTTTTAGCGGGAGAAGGTACCTACAATGAGCAGTTCTTC. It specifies CASSEFLAGEGTYNEQFF.

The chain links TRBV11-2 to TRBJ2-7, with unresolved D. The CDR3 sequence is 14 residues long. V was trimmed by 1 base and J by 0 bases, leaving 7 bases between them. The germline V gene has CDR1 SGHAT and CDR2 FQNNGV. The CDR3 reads CASSLAPGSYEQYF. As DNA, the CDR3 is TGTGCCAGCAGCTTAGCCCCCGGCTCCTACGAGCAGTACTTC.

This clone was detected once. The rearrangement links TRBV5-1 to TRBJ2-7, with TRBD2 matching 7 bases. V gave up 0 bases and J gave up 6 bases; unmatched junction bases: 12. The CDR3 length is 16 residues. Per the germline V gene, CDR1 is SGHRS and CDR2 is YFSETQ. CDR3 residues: CASSLALTSWASEQYF. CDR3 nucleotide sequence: TGCGCCAGCAGCTTGGCTCTGACTAGCTGGGCATCCGAGCAGTACTTC.

DNA of the CDR3: TGCGCCAGCAGCTCGGATGGGGGACAGCCCTACGAGCAGTACTTC. The encoded protein is CASSSDGGQPYEQYF. V usage is TRBV5-1 and J usage is TRBJ2-7; 7 bases are shared with TRBD1. V lost 3 bases and J lost 2; bases outside the gene matches: 8. The CDR3 extends over 15 amino acids. The germline V gene encodes CDR1 SGHRS and CDR2 YFSETQ. Variable domain in full (rest from reference TRBV5-1 and TRBJ2-7): KAGVTQTPRYLIKTRGQQVTLSCSPISGHRSVSWYQQTPGQGLQFLFEYFSETQRNKGNFPGRFSGRQFSNSRSEMNVSTLELGDSALYLCASSSDGGQPYEQYFGPGTRLTVT.

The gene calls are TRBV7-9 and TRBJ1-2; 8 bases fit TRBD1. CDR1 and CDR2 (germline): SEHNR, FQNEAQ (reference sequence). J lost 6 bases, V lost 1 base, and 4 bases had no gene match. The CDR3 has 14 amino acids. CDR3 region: CASSLVPQGDGYTF. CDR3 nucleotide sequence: TGTGCCAGCAGCTTAGTTCCACAGGGGGATGGCTACACCTTC.

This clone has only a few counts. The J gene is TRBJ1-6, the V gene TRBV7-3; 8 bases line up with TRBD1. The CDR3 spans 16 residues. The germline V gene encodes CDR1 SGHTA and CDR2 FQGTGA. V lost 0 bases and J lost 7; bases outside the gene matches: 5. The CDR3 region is CASSLTGDRGNSPLHF. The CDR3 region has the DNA TGTGCCAGCAGCTTAACGGGCGACAGGGGAAATTCACCCCTCCACTTT.

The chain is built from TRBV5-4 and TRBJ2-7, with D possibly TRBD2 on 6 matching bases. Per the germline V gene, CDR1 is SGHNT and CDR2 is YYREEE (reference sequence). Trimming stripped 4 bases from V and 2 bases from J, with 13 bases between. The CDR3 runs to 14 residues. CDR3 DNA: TGTGCCAGCAGCGGAACCGGGAGTACCTACGAGCAGTACTTC. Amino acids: CASSGTGSTYEQYF.

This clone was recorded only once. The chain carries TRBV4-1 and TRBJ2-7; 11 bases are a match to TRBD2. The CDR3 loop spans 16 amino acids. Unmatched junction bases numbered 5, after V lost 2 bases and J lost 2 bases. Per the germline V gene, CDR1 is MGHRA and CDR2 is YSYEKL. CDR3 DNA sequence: TGCGCCAGCAGCCAACTCGGGACTAGCGGTGCCTACGAGCAGTACTTC. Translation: CASSQLGTSGAYEQYF.

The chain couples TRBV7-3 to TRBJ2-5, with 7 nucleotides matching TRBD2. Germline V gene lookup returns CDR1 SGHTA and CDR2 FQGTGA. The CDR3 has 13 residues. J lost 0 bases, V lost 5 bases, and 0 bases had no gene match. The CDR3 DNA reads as TGTGCCAGCAGCCGGGGGGACCAAGAGACCCAGTACTTC. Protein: CASSRGDQETQYF.

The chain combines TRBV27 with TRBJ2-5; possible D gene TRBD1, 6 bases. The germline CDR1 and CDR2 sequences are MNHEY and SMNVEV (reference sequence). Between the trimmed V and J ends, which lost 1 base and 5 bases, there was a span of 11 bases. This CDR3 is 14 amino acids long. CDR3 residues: CASSLLGADETQYF. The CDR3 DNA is TGTGCCAGCAGTTTATTGGGGGCGGATGAGACCCAGTACTTC.

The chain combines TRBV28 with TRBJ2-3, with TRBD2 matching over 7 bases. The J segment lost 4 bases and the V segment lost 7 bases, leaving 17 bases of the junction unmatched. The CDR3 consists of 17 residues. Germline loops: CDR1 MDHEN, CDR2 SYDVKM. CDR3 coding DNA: TGTGCCAGCAACCCGCGCCTGGGCGGGAGAAGTTCAGATACGCAGTATTTT. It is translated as CASNPRLGGRSSDTQYF.

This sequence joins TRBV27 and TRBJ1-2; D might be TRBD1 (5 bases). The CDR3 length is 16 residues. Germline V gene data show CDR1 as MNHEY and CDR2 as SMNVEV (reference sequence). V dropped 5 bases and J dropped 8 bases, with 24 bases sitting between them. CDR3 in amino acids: CASSLRANPHDGGYTF. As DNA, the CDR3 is TGTGCCAGCAGTCTCAGGGCCAATCCCCACGACGGAGGCTACACCTTC.

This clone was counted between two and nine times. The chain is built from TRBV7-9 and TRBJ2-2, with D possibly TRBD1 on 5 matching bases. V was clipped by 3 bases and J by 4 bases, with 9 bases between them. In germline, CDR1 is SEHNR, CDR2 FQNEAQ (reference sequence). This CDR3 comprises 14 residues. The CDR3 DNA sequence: TGTGCCAGCAGCTTGGGGCGAAGCACCGGGGAGCTGTTTTTT. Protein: CASSLGRSTGELFF.

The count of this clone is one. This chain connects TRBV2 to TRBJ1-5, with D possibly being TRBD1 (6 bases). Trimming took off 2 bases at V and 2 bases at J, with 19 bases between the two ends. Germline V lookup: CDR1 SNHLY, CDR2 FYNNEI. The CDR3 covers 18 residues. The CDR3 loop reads CASSERRGGASGNQPQHF. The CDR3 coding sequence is TGTGCCAGCAGTGAAAGGAGAGGGGGGGCTTCTGGCAATCAGCCCCAGCATTTT.

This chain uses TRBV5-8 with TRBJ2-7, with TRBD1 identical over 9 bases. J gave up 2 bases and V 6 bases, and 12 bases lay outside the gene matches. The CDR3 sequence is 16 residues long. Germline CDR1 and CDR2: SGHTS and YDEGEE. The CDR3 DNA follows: TGTGCCAGCACCCGGAAGGGGACAGGGCCGACCTACGAGCAGTACTTC. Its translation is CASTRKGTGPTYEQYF.